A single sample is the source of the 17 T cell receptor beta chains below, sequenced in a study of blood T cell repertoires in COVID-19. Libraries were prepared by immunoSEQ multiplex PCR; TCRdb keeps only in-frame clonotypes and omits some of them. The sample consists of around 97,000 clones, approximately 80% of them appearing once. What was sequenced was peripheral blood. Every receptor here comes from a human donor in a cohort sampled during active COVID-19.

The chain combines TRBV7-9 with TRBJ2-7; D is perhaps TRBD2 (5 bases). The V end lost 5 bases, the J end lost 6 bases, and 23 bases lay between the germline ends. This CDR3 has 16 residues. Germline V lookup: CDR1 SEHNR, CDR2 FQNEAQ (reference sequence). The CDR3 reads CASSPSSRVAIGEQYF. The CDR3 coding sequence is TGTGCCAGCAGCCCTTCTTCGCGGGTTGCGATTGGCGAGCAGTACTTC.

This rearrangement joins TRBV5-5 to TRBJ1-5, with 7 bases lining up with TRBD1. The V gene's germline CDR1 is SGHKS and CDR2 YYEKEE (reference sequence). J lost 9 bases, V lost 5 bases, and 11 bases had no gene match. The CDR3 has 14 residues. The CDR3 reads CASSYGTVLWPQHF. CDR3 nucleotides: TGTGCCAGCAGTTACGGGACAGTCCTTTGGCCCCAGCATTTT.

The CDR3 loop is CASSYEGRGYFGYTF. In nucleotides, the CDR3 is TGTGCCAGCAGTTACGAGGGTCGGGGTTATTTCGGCTACACCTTC. The chain uses TRBV6-5 and TRBJ1-2; no clear D gene. This CDR3 comprises 15 residues. CDR1 is MNHEY, CDR2 SVGAGI, per germline. V lost 2 bases and J 8 bases, leaving 18 bases between the germline ends.

The J gene is TRBJ2-4, the V gene TRBV3-1 (or the pseudogene TRBV3-2); maybe TRBD2 (6 bases). Germline CDR1 is LGHDT and CDR2 is YNNKEL (reference sequence). V was shortened by 0 bases and J by 4 bases, with 10 bases between the two germline ends. The CDR3 is 15 residues long. The CDR3, as DNA: TGTGCCAGCAGCCAAGAGTGGCGGGATAAAAACATTCAGTACTTC. It codes for CASSQEWRDKNIQYF.

This clone showed up just a few times. This chain uses TRBV2 with TRBJ2-3, with a tentative D call TRBD1 (7 bases). V was shortened by 4 bases and J by 0 bases, with 14 bases between the two germline ends. Germline CDR1 is SNHLY and CDR2 is FYNNEI. The CDR3 covers 16 residues. The CDR3 bases are TGTGCCAGCAGTGCCCAGGCGGGACAGAGCACAGATACGCAGTATTTT. This translates into CASSAQAGQSTDTQYF.

The V call is TRBV30, the J call TRBJ2-1; TRBD2 aligns across 9 bases. V shed 7 bases, J shed 4 bases, and the junction held 8 bases outside the gene matches. The germline V gene has CDR1 GTSNPN and CDR2 SVGIG (reference sequence). This CDR3 contains 14 residues. CDR3 region: CAFTGGGVYNEQFF. Written as DNA, the CDR3 is TGTGCCTTTACGGGCGGGGGGGTGTACAATGAGCAGTTCTTC. Drawing the rest from reference TRBV30 and TRBJ2-1, the complete variable domain is SQTIHQWPATLVQPVGSPLSLECTVEGTSNPNLYWYRQAAGRGLQLLFYSVGIGQISSEVPQNLSASRPQDRQFILSSKKLLLSDSGFYLCAFTGGGVYNEQFFGPGTRLTVL.

This chain uses TRBV5-1 with TRBJ1-1, with 7 bases fitting TRBD1. With V trimmed by 0 bases and J by 4 bases, 6 bases remained unmatched. Germline V lookup: CDR1 SGHRS, CDR2 YFSETQ. CDR3 size: 15 residues. In DNA form, the CDR3 reads TGCGCCAGCAGCTTGGCCGACAGGGCGGGCACTGAAGCTTTCTTT. This gives the protein CASSLADRAGTEAFF.

The gene calls are TRBV7-6 and TRBJ1-4, with TRBD1 as a possible D gene (6 bases). CDR1 SGHVS and CDR2 FNYEAQ come from the germline V gene. Between the trimmed V and J ends, which lost 2 bases and 4 bases, there was a span of 14 bases. The CDR3 contains 16 residues. The CDR3 nucleotides are TGTGCCAGCAGCTTAAAACAGGGCATTGGTAATGAAAAACTGTTTTTT. Amino acids: CASSLKQGIGNEKLFF.

The CDR3, as DNA: TGCGCCAGCAGCTTAGCGTCGGGAGGCGAGCAGTACTTC. Amino acids: CASSLASGGEQYF. The chain combines TRBV5-1 with TRBJ2-7; 7 bases map to TRBD2. Germline lookup yields CDR1 SGHRS and CDR2 YFSETQ. This CDR3 comprises 13 residues. The J segment lost 6 bases and the V segment lost 2 bases, leaving 5 bases of the junction unmatched.

This chain joins TRBV12-3 or TRBV12-4 and TRBJ1-2, with D hard to call. This CDR3 is 12 amino acids long. Trimming took 5 bases from V and 7 from J, leaving 11 bases between them. CDR3 protein: CASSPPWAGYTF. The CDR3, as DNA: TGTGCCAGCAGTCCCCCGTGGGCTGGCTACACCTTC.

The chain employs TRBV5-1 and TRBJ2-1, with TRBD1 matching 9 bases. Trimming removed 3 bases from V and 6 bases from J; junction bases left unmatched: 7. Germline V gene lookup returns CDR1 SGHRS and CDR2 YFSETQ. CDR3 length equals 15 residues. CDR3 sequence reads: CASSSGQGPTNEQFF. For the CDR3, the DNA is TGCGCCAGCAGCTCCGGACAGGGGCCGACCAATGAGCAGTTCTTC.

The V call is TRBV6-5, the J call TRBJ2-4, with 8 bases lining up with TRBD1. The V segment lost 7 bases and the J segment 10 bases; nucleotides outside the gene matches: 6. This CDR3 is 12 amino acids long. Germline V lookup: CDR1 MNHEY, CDR2 SVGAGI. CDR3 nucleotides: TGTGCCAGCATTGGACAGGGAATAATTCAGTACTTC. Residues: CASIGQGIIQYF.

The V and J genes are TRBV5-6 and TRBJ1-5; unclear D gene. The V end lost 1 base, the J end lost 4 bases, and 3 bases lay between the germline ends. The CDR3 has 12 residues. CDR1 is SGHDT, CDR2 YYEEEE, per germline. The CDR3 bases are TGTGCCAGCAGCTTGCCTAATCAGCCCCAGCATTTT. Amino acids: CASSLPNQPQHF.

This chain links TRBV3-1 (or the pseudogene TRBV3-2) with TRBJ1-3; D gene uncertain. This CDR3 is 16 amino acids long. Trimming shortened V by 6 bases and J by 4 bases, and 19 bases separated the two germline ends. CDR1 is LGHDT and CDR2 is YNNKEL in the germline V gene (reference sequence). The CDR3 here is CASRLGGISAGNTIYF. The CDR3 nucleotides are TGTGCCAGCAGGCTGGGAGGGATTTCGGCCGGAAACACCATATATTTT.

Only one count was recorded for this clone. The V call is TRBV5-4, the J call TRBJ2-3; 8 bases map to TRBD2. Germline V gene sequence: CDR1 SGHNT, CDR2 YYREEE (reference sequence). V shed 0 bases, J shed 1 base, and the junction held 4 bases outside the gene matches. The CDR3 is 16 residues long. The CDR3 spells CASSLDFGGGTDTQYF. DNA for the CDR3: TGTGCCAGCAGCTTGGATTTCGGGGGGGGCACAGATACGCAGTATTTT.

The CDR3 DNA sequence: TGTGCCAGCTCACCACCGTTCGGACAGGGGTTCAGGACCGGGGAGCTGTTTTTT. The encoded protein is CASSPPFGQGFRTGELFF. The V gene is TRBV18, the J gene TRBJ2-2; 9 nucleotides agree with TRBD1. J gave up 5 bases and V 0 bases, and 10 bases lay outside the gene matches. Germline V CDR1 and CDR2: KGHSH, LQKENI. The CDR3 totals 18 residues.

The rearrangement links TRBV11-3 to TRBJ1-2; D may be TRBD1 (6 bases). V was shortened by 0 bases and J by 5 bases, with 7 bases between the two germline ends. The CDR3 is 13 amino acids. CDR1 is SGHNT and CDR2 is YENEEA in the germline V gene. CDR3 coding DNA: TGTGCCAGCAGCTTAGATACAGGGTATGGCTACACCTTC. Translated, it gives CASSLDTGYGYTF.